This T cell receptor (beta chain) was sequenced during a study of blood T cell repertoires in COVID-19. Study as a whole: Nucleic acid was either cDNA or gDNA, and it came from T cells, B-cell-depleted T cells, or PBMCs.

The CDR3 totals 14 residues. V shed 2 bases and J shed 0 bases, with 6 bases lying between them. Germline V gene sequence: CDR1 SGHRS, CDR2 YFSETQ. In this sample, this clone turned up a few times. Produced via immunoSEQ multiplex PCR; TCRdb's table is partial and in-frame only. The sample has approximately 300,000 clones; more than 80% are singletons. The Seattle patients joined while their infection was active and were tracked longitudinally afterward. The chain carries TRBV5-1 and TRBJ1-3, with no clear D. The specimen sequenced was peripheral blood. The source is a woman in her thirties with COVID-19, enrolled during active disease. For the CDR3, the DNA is TGCGCCAGCAGCTTACAGAGCTCTGGAAACACCATATATTTT. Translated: CASSLQSSGNTIYF.